This T cell receptor (beta chain) is drawn from a study of blood T cell repertoires in COVID-19. CDR1 and CDR2 (germline): LNHDA, SQIVND (reference sequence). The CDR3 runs to 15 residues. Trimming removed 3 bases at V and 5 bases at J, with 13 bases between. Generated by immunoSEQ multiplex PCR, the TCRdb table keeps only in-frame clones and is missing some. The data show 300,000 to 400,000 clones, roughly 87% seen once. This clonotype was obtained from a woman in her 30s who had recovered from COVID-19. This chain uses TRBV19 with TRBJ1-4, with D unclear. Material for sequencing was PBMCs or T cells enriched from blood (not recorded which). The CDR3 here is CASSMRRQRNEKLFF. In DNA, the CDR3 is TGTGCCAGTAGTATGCGGCGGCAGCGCAATGAAAAACTGTTTTTT.